This TCR beta chain is from a study of regulatory T cells in long-lasting Graves disease. This CDR3 is built from 15 residues. Trimming took 6 bases from V and 6 from J, leaving 17 bases between them. The germline V gene has CDR1 ENHRY and CDR2 SYGVKD. TCR beta libraries were built with iRepertoire HTBI primers and Arm-PCR of CDR3 regions. MiXCR, applied by TCRdb to the multiplex PCR reads, yields one record per CDR3 protein. The sample yields about 660,000 distinct CDR3 sequences, 25% to 35% seen once. Stated time point: persistent/refractory GD, antithyroid drugs over 5 years with positive TRAb. PBMC-extracted RNA yielded the TCR library.

The sequenced sample was peripheral blood mononuclear cells (PBMCs), obtained when the disease was refractory, from a patient treated with antithyroid drugs. The V and J genes are TRBV10-3 and TRBJ1-4; a weak D match, TRBD1 (6 bases). The receptor comes from a female donor with Graves disease. The CDR3 DNA is TGTGCCATCAGCCTCCTGATGGGGGCGGATGAAAAACTGTTTTTT. It codes for CAISLLMGADEKLFF.